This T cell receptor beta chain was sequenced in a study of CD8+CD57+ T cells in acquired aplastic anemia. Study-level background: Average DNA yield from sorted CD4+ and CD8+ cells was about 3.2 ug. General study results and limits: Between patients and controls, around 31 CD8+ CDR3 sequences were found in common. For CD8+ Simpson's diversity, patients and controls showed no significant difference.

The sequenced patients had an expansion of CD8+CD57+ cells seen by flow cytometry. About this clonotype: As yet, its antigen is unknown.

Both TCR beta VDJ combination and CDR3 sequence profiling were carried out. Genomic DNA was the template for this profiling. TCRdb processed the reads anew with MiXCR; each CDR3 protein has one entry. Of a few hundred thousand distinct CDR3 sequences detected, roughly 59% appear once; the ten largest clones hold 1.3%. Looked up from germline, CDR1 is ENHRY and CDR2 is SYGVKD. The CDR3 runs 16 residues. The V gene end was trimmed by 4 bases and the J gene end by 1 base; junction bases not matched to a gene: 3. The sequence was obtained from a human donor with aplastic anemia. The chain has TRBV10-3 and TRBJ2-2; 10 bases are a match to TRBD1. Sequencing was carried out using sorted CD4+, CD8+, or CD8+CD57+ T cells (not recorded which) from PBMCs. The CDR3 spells CAISAGQGRNTGELFF. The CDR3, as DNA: TGTGCCATCAGTGCGGGACAGGGGAGGAACACCGGGGAGCTGTTTTTT.